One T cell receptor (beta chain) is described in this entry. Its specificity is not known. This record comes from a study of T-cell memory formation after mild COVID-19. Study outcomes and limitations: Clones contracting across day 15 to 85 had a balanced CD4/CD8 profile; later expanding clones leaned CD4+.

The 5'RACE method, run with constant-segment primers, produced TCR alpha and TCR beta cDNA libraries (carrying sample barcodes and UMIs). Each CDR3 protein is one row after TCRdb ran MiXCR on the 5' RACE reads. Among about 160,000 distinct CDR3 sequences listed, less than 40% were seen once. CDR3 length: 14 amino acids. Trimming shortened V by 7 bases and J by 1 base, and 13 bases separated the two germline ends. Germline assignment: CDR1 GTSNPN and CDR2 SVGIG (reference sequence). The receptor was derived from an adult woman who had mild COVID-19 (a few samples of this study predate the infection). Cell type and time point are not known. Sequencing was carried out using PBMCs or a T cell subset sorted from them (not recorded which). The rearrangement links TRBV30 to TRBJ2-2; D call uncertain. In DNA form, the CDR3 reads TGTGCCTTGGTCCAGTTTATGAACACCGGGGAGCTGTTTTTT. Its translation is CALVQFMNTGELFF.